These T cell receptor beta chains were read from a single sample in a study of blood T cell repertoires in COVID-19. Data came from immunoSEQ multiplex PCR; TCRdb stores just in-frame clones and leaves some out. The table lists 150,000 to 200,000 clones, more than 65% of them singletons. The sample comprised peripheral blood. These receptors all stem from a human donor with acute or convalescent COVID-19. The donor label of this sample is uncertain. Each CDR3 is given with its conserved first and last residue. A D gene is named only where the DNA matches it firmly. The size field is filled for only some rows; it gives once, few, many or a size class.

TRBV27	TRBJ2-1	TRBD1	NA	CASSSPGQRNPYNEQFF	TGTGCCAGCAGTTCGCCGGGACAGCGAAATCCCTACAATGAGCAGTTCTTC
TRBV5-6	TRBJ2-5	TRBD1	NA	CASSPWDREWETQYF	TGTGCCAGCAGCCCGTGGGACAGGGAGTGGGAGACCCAGTACTTC
TRBV4-1	TRBJ1-2	NA	NA	CASSQGDFYDYGYTF	TGCGCCAGCAGCCAAGGGGACTTCTACGACTATGGCTACACCTTC
TRBV5-1	TRBJ2-7	TRBD1	NA	CASSSGGTGIIYEQYF	TGCGCCAGCAGCAGTGGCGGGACAGGTATCATCTACGAGCAGTACTTC
TRBV11-2	TRBJ2-3	NA	NA	CASSPEAGSTDTQYF	TGTGCCAGCAGCCCAGAGGCGGGGAGCACAGATACGCAGTATTTT
TRBV11-2	TRBJ2-1	NA	once	CASSIMAGALNEQFF	TGTGCCAGCAGCATCATGGCAGGGGCTCTCAATGAGCAGTTCTTC
TRBV11-2	TRBJ2-1	TRBD2	NA	CASRLAGPHNEQFF	TGTGCCAGCCGACTAGCGGGCCCTCACAATGAGCAGTTCTTC
TRBV5-1	TRBJ2-5	TRBD1	NA	CASSLVGQAQETQYF	TGCGCCAGCAGCTTGGTGGGACAGGCCCAAGAGACCCAGTACTTC
TRBV7-8	TRBJ2-2	NA	NA	CASSLAVAAYTGELFF	TGTGCCAGCAGCTTAGCGGTAGCGGCATACACCGGGGAGCTGTTTTTT
TRBV7-9	TRBJ1-4	TRBD1	NA	CASRMDREKLFF	TGTGCCAGCAGAATGGACAGGGAAAAACTGTTTTTT
TRBV2	TRBJ1-5	NA	NA	CASSELRQATRPQHF	TGTGCCAGCAGTGAACTTCGACAGGCCACTCGGCCCCAGCATTTT
TRBV6-5	TRBJ2-5	NA	NA	CASSRTYSQETQYF	TGTGCCAGCAGTAGGACATACTCTCAAGAGACCCAGTACTTC
TRBV7-2	TRBJ2-1	TRBD2	NA	CASSPGLAGASYNEQFF	TGTGCCAGCAGCCCGGGACTAGCGGGAGCCTCCTACAATGAGCAGTTCTTC
TRBV2	TRBJ1-6	TRBD1	NA	CASSGDRGRPPLHF	TGTGCCAGCAGTGGGGACAGGGGGCGACCACCCCTCCACTTT
TRBV28	TRBJ1-5	NA	NA	CAIIRRVSGRNSNQPQHF	TGTGCCATCATTAGACGGGTGTCAGGGAGGAATAGCAATCAGCCCCAGCATTTT
TRBV3-1/TRBV3-2	TRBJ2-3	NA	NA	CASSQDPLHGSLTDTQYF	TGTGCCAGCAGCCAAGACCCCCTTCACGGGAGTCTCACAGATACGCAGTATTTT
TRBV9	TRBJ1-3	TRBD1	NA	CASSPQGVDRGIMSSGNTIYF	TGTGCCAGCAGCCCCCAAGGGGTGGACAGGGGGATAATGAGCTCTGGAAACACCATATATTTT
TRBV5-6	TRBJ2-7	NA	NA	CASSIPGRGDTYEQYF	TGTGCCAGCAGCATTCCGGGAAGAGGTGACACCTACGAGCAGTACTTC
TRBV19	TRBJ1-3	NA	NA	CASSTGISGNTIYF	TGTGCCAGTTCTACAGGGATCTCTGGAAACACCATATATTTT
TRBV2	TRBJ2-1	TRBD2	few	CASSEVLAGVDEQFF	TGTGCCAGCAGTGAGGTCCTAGCGGGAGTCGATGAGCAGTTCTTC
TRBV2	TRBJ2-3	TRBD2	NA	CASSEPGGPTDTQYF	TGTGCCAGCAGTGAGCCGGGGGGGCCCACAGATACGCAGTATTTT
TRBV29-1	TRBJ2-1	NA	NA	CSVTFYNEQFF	TGCAGCGTGACATTTTACAATGAGCAGTTCTTC
TRBV5-1	TRBJ2-3	NA	NA	CASSLALGEDTQYF	TGCGCCAGCAGCTTGGCCTTGGGAGAAGATACGCAGTATTTT
TRBV19	TRBJ2-6	TRBD1	NA	CASSSPTGEMGGANVLTF	TGTGCCAGTAGTTCCCCGACAGGGGAGATGGGTGGGGCCAACGTCCTGACTTTC
TRBV9	TRBJ2-3	TRBD2	NA	CASSVDPSGGSSTDTQYF	TGTGCCAGCAGCGTAGATCCTAGCGGGGGATCTAGCACAGATACGCAGTATTTT
TRBV29-1	TRBJ1-2	TRBD1	NA	CSVDTGGRRGYTF	TGCAGCGTTGATACAGGGGGCCGGAGGGGCTACACCTTC
TRBV14	TRBJ2-5	NA	NA	CASSQVQGTRETQYF	TGTGCCAGCAGCCAAGTCCAGGGGACGCGGGAGACCCAGTACTTC
TRBV15	TRBJ1-2	TRBD1	NA	CATSNPGAGGGYGYTF	TGTGCCACCAGCAATCCTGGGGCAGGGGGCGGCTATGGCTACACCTTC
TRBV12-5	TRBJ2-2	TRBD2	once	CASGFRPPLGGAGELFF	TGTGCTAGTGGTTTCCGTCCCCCACTGGGGGGGGCCGGGGAGCTGTTTTTT
TRBV7-3	TRBJ2-1	TRBD2	NA	CASSLGLAGGGEQFF	TGTGCCAGCAGCTTGGGACTAGCGGGAGGGGGTGAGCAGTTCTTC
TRBV7-8	TRBJ1-6	NA	NA	CASSFGPSRSPLHF	TGTGCCAGCAGTTTCGGCCCCTCGAGGTCACCCCTCCACTTT
TRBV6-1	TRBJ1-5	TRBD1	NA	CASSGFGQGVNQPQHF	TGTGCCAGCAGTGGATTTGGACAGGGGGTAAATCAGCCCCAGCATTTT
TRBV9	TRBJ2-7	NA	NA	CASSPSQGSYEQYF	TGTGCCAGCAGCCCCAGTCAGGGATCCTACGAGCAGTACTTC
TRBV18	TRBJ1-1	TRBD1	NA	CASSPDRGKNTEAFF	TGTGCCAGCTCACCCGACAGGGGGAAGAACACTGAAGCTTTCTTT
TRBV24-1	TRBJ2-3	NA	NA	CATSDPLGRPADTQYF	TGTGCCACCAGTGATCCCTTGGGCAGGCCAGCAGATACGCAGTATTTT
TRBV5-4	TRBJ1-3	NA	NA	CASSLAAGRSGNTIYF	TGTGCCAGCAGCTTGGCGGCAGGCAGATCTGGAAACACCATATATTTT
TRBV7-3	TRBJ1-2	TRBD1	NA	CASSLTGQGGGYTF	TGTGCCAGCAGCTTAACCGGTCAGGGGGGAGGCTACACCTTC
TRBV28	TRBJ1-5	NA	NA	CASSFWQDNQPQHF	TGTGCCAGCAGTTTCTGGCAGGACAATCAGCCCCAGCATTTT
TRBV2	TRBJ1-4	NA	NA	CASSPNSATNEKLFF	TGTGCCAGCAGTCCGAACAGTGCAACTAATGAAAAACTGTTTTTT
TRBV5-1	TRBJ2-3	NA	NA	CASSLAVGGSTDTQYF	TGCGCCAGCAGCTTGGCCGTAGGGGGTAGTACAGATACGCAGTATTTT
TRBV9	TRBJ2-3	TRBD2	once	CASSSRGSGSYVGDTQYF	TGTGCCAGCAGCTCCAGGGGTAGCGGGAGTTATGTGGGAGATACGCAGTATTTT
TRBV11-2	TRBJ2-5	TRBD2	NA	CASSVTSAQYF	TGTGCCAGCAGCGTGACTAGCGCCCAGTACTTC
TRBV6-6	TRBJ1-6	TRBD1	NA	CASRGTGVSPLHF	TGTGCCAGCCGCGGGACAGGGGTTTCACCCCTCCACTTT
TRBV7-9	TRBJ1-2	NA	few	CASSSEGTSNYGYTF	TGTGCCAGCAGCTCGGAAGGGACATCTAACTATGGCTACACCTTC
TRBV19	TRBJ2-4	NA	NA	CASAGYGVGKNIQYF	TGTGCCAGTGCAGGGTATGGCGTTGGCAAAAACATTCAGTACTTC
TRBV19	TRBJ1-5	NA	once	CASSYSGGNQPQHF	TGTGCCAGTAGTTATTCAGGGGGCAATCAGCCCCAGCATTTT
TRBV28	TRBJ1-1	NA	NA	CASSPGLGNTEAFF	TGTGCCAGCAGTCCGGGTTTGGGGAACACTGAAGCTTTCTTT